This TCR beta chain was obtained from a study of T cell repertoires in cytomegalovirus infection. The overall study: Recently described HLA-C-restricted plus well-studied HLA-B-restricted CMV epitopes were used. It was the public TCR beta signatures that indicated both CMV infection and matching HLA type.

This clonotype has only a few counts. Its antigen is unidentified. General observations from the study: In two of eight donors, the top clonotype was HLA-C-restricted CMV-specific. CMV carriers with the relevant HLA were identified by cumulative public TCR beta family frequency.

Trimming shortened V by 10 bases and J by 2 bases, and 18 bases separated the two germline ends. Germline V gives CDR1 MNHEY, CDR2 SVGAGI. The CDR3 contains 14 residues. TCRdb ran MiXCR on the reads and lists one entry per CDR3 protein. The sample carries fewer than 1,000,000 distinct CDR3 sequences, 31% recorded once. Sequenced material: cultured CD8+ T cells from PBMCs, taken from culture after CMV antigen stimulation. This TCR was recovered from a human donor in good health (CMV status not recorded). Some clones in this sample may be carry-over from other donors' samples. This chain connects TRBV6-5 to TRBJ2-7, with D perhaps matching TRBD1 (7 bases). The CDR3, as DNA: TGTGCCACCCACTCACAGGGGAGGACCTACGAGCAGTACTTC. Its translation is CATHSQGRTYEQYF.